This record looks at one TCR beta chain sequence and its context. The antigen remains unidentified. The data belong to a study of T cells in women clearing cervical HPV infection. TCRdb's copy holds only in-frame clones and misses some; the assay was immunoSEQ multiplex PCR. The listing records approximately 37,000 clones. Study observations and caveats: Repertoire richness, not evenness, was significantly elevated in CIN3+ cases versus controls. A classifier using richness and V gene abundances reached an AUC of around 0.83.

Sequenced sample: blood buffy coat. This clonotype was sampled from a woman aged 18 to 75 with a cervical HPV16 infection that either progressed to CIN3+ or cleared (not recorded which).

The part of the CDR3 DNA that was read is TGTGCCAGCACCCACGCGGGAGCCAATGAG. Protein: CASTHAGANE. The whole CDR3 sequence reads CASTHAGANEQFF. This chain uses TRBV2 with TRBJ2-1; 7 bases align to TRBD2. The CDR3 end is not reached by the read, which stops 3 residues before it; the germline J gene fills it in. The V gene's germline CDR1 is SNHLY and CDR2 FYNNEI. V lost 7 bases, J lost 6 bases, and 6 bases stayed unmatched. There are 13 residues in the CDR3.